Following are 5 T cell receptor beta chains from one sample sequenced in a study of T cell responses to AZD1222 COVID-19 vaccine. Clones were read by immunoSEQ multiplex PCR, and TCRdb kept only the in-frame ones, dropping some. The sample holds around 20,000 clones, less than 90% seen once. The sample was peripheral blood, taken 28 days after the second AZD1222 dose. These TCRs come from an adult who received the AZD1222 COVID-19 vaccine.

The gene calls are TRBV29-1 and TRBJ2-1, with TRBD1 matching 9 bases. This CDR3 contains 13 residues. Germline V gene sequence: CDR1 SQVTM, CDR2 ANQGSEA. V was clipped by 8 bases and J by 4 bases; unmatched bases: 6. DNA of the CDR3: TGCAGCCAGGGACAGGGCCTATACAATGAGCAGTTCTTC. This codes for CSQGQGLYNEQFF.

The chain couples TRBV4-1 to TRBJ2-1, with D unclear. The length of the CDR3 is 19 residues. V was shortened by 1 base and J by 6 bases, with 25 bases between the two germline ends. From germline, CDR1 is MGHRA and CDR2 YSYEKL. The CDR3 protein is CASSQALFLGPRVGNEQFF. The CDR3 DNA reads as TGCGCCAGCAGCCAAGCGTTGTTTCTTGGACCTAGAGTAGGCAATGAGCAGTTCTTC.

This chain joins TRBV4-1 and TRBJ1-2; D unresolved. The V gene lost 4 bases and the J gene lost 0 bases, with 18 bases spanning the gap. Germline lookup yields CDR1 MGHRA and CDR2 YSYEKL. This CDR3 comprises 17 residues. CDR3 protein: CASSRTIRSGTNYGYTF. The CDR3 DNA follows: TGCGCCAGCAGCCGGACGATCCGGTCAGGCACTAACTATGGCTACACCTTC.

This rearrangement joins TRBV3-1 (or the pseudogene TRBV3-2) to TRBJ1-4; no definite D call. The CDR3 consists of 13 residues. The germline V and J ends were trimmed by 1 base and 8 bases, with 8 bases remaining between them. Germline V CDR1 and CDR2: LGHDT, YNNKEL (reference sequence). The CDR3 loop reads CASSQVGGEKLFF. CDR3 DNA: TGTGCCAGCAGCCAAGTCGGAGGAGAAAAACTGTTTTTT.

The chain has TRBV5-1 and TRBJ1-1; tentative D call: TRBD1 (6 bases). CDR3 length: 16 residues. Germline V gene lookup returns CDR1 SGHRS and CDR2 YFSETQ. The V end was cut by 4 bases, the J end by 8 bases, with 24 bases between. Here the CDR3 DNA reads TGCGCCAGCAGCGAAGGAGGTGGGGGGCTGAGTACAGAAGCTTTCTTT. This translates into CASSEGGGGLSTEAFF.